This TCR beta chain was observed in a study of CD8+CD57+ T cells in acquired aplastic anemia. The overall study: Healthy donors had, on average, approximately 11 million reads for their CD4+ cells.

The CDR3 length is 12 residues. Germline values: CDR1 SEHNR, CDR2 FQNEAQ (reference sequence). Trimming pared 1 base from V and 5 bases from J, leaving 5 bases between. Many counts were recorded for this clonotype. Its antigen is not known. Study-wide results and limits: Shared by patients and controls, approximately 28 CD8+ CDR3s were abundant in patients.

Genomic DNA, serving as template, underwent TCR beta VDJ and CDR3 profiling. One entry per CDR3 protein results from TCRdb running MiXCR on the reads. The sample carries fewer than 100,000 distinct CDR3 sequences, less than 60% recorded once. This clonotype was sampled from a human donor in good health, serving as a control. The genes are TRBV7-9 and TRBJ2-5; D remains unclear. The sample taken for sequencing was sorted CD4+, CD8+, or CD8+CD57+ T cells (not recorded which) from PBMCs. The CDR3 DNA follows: TGTGCCAGCAGCTTAGAACGGGAGACCCAGTACTTC. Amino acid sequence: CASSLERETQYF.